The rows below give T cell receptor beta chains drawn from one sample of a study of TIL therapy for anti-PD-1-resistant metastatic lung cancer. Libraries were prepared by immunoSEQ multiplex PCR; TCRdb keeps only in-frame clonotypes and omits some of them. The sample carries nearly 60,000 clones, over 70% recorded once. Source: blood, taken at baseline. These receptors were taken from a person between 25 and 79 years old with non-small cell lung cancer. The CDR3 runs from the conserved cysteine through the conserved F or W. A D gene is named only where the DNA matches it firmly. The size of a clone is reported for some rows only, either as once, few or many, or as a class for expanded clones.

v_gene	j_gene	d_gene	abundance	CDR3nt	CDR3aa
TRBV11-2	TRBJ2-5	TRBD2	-	TGTGCCAGCAACACCGGGGGGGCGTACCAAGAGACCCAGTACTTC	CASNTGGAYQETQYF
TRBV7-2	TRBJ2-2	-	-	TGTGCCAGCAGCTTAGGGACTCCAGGGACCGGGGAGCTGTTTTTT	CASSLGTPGTGELFF
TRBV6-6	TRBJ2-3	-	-	TGTGCCAGCAGTTACTCTGGACAAAGCACAGATACGCAGTATTTT	CASSYSGQSTDTQYF
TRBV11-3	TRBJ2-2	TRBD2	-	TGTGCCAGCAGCTTCCAAGGTTGGACTAGCGGGGGCGGGAACGGGGAGCTGTTTTTT	CASSFQGWTSGGGNGELFF
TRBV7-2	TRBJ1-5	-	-	TGTGCCAGCAGCTCCTACCCTGGGCCCCAGCATTTT	CASSSYPGPQHF
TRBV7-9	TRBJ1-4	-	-	TGTGCCAGCAGGGCAGGGGCAGGGGAAAAACTGTTTTTT	CASRAGAGEKLFF
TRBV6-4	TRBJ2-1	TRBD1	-	TGTGCCAGCAGTGACAGACTCGGGACAGGTTACAATGAGCAGTTCTTC	CASSDRLGTGYNEQFF
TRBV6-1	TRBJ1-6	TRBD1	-	TGTGCCAGCAGTGATCGGGACAGGGGATTCAATTCACCCCTCCACTTT	CASSDRDRGFNSPLHF
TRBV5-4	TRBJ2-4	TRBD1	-	TGTGCCAGCAGCCGTTTCACACAGGGGGAGGCCAAAAACATTCAGTACTTC	CASSRFTQGEAKNIQYF
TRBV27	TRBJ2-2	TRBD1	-	TGTGCCAGCAGTCCCCGACAGGGTATGGACACCGGGGAGCTGTTTTTT	CASSPRQGMDTGELFF
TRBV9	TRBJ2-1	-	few	TGTGCCAGCAGCCCAAGACGAACCCTCAAGCAGTTCTTC	CASSPRRTLKQFF
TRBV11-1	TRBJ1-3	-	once	TGTGCCAGCAGCCCGGTACAGGGAGGAAACACCATATATTTT	CASSPVQGGNTIYF
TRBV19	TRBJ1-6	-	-	TGTGCCAGTAGTATAGGAGGTACCACCTATAATTCACCCCTCCACTTT	CASSIGGTTYNSPLHF
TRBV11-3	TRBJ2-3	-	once	TGTGCCAGCAGCTTAGGGCTTCGCACAGATACGCAGTATTTT	CASSLGLRTDTQYF
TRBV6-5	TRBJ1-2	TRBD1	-	TGTGCCAGCAGTTCCCGACAGGGGGCGCGGAATGGCTACACCTTC	CASSSRQGARNGYTF
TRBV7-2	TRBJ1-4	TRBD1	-	TGTGCCAGCAGCTTAGGGGACAGGGGTTATTATGAAAAACTGTTTTTT	CASSLGDRGYYEKLFF
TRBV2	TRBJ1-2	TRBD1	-	TGTGCCAGCAGTTACAGGGGTCTCCGCTATGGCTACACCTTC	CASSYRGLRYGYTF
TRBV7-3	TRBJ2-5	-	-	TGTGCCAGCAGCTTCGGGGGCGCGGAGACCCAGTACTTC	CASSFGGAETQYF
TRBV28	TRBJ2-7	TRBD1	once	TGTGCCAGCAGTTCCGGGGACAGGACCTACGAGCAGTACTTC	CASSSGDRTYEQYF
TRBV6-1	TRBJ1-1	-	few	TGTGCCAGCAGTGACAGGGTGGTCGCTGAAGCTTTCTTT	CASSDRVVAEAFF
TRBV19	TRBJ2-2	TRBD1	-	TGTGCCATCAAAACCGGGACAGGGGATACCGGGGAGCTGTTTTTT	CAIKTGTGDTGELFF
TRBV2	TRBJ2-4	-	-	TGTGCCAGCAGTGGACAGAGCAAAAACATTCAGTACTTC	CASSGQSKNIQYF
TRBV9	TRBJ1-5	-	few	TGTGCCAGCAGCCCATGGTCACAGGATCAGCCCCAGCATTTT	CASSPWSQDQPQHF
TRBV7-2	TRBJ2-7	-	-	TGTGCCAGCAGCACGCAGGACGGATCCACTGAGCAGTACTTC	CASSTQDGSTEQYF
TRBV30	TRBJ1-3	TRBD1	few	TGTGCCTGGAAGAGGGGGCGGTTGCCTGGAAACACCATATATTTT	CAWKRGRLPGNTIYF
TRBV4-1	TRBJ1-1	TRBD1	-	TGCGCCAGCAGCCAAGCGCTCCCCAGGGGGCTCGGGAACACTGAAGCTTTCTTT	CASSQALPRGLGNTEAFF
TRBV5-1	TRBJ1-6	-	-	TGCGCCAGCAGCTTGGGGGAGACTTATAATTCACCCCTCCACTTT	CASSLGETYNSPLHF
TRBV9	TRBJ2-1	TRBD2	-	TGTGCCAGCAGCCCACTAGCGGGAGGTACCTACAATGAGCAGTTCTTC	CASSPLAGGTYNEQFF
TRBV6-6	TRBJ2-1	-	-	TGTGCCAGCAGGTCATCCATTGGCGGAGACAATGAGCAGTTCTTC	CASRSSIGGDNEQFF
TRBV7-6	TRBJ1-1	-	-	TGTGCCAGCAGCTGGGGGGGAAACACTGAAGCTTTCTTT	CASSWGGNTEAFF
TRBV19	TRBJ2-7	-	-	TGTGCCAGTAGTGCGGGACAGAGCGACGAGCAGTACTTC	CASSAGQSDEQYF
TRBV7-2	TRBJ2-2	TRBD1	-	TGTGCCAGCAGCCTACTCGGGACAGGGTCAGGCGGGGAGCTGTTTTTT	CASSLLGTGSGGELFF
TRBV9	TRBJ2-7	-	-	TGTGCCAGCAGCCCGGGCTTCGTCAGGGGGACTTCCGAGCAGTACTTC	CASSPGFVRGTSEQYF
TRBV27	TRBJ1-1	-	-	TGTGCCAGCAGTTTAAGGCCCCCGCAGGGATTGGTGAACACTGAAGCTTTCTTT	CASSLRPPQGLVNTEAFF
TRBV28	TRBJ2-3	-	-	TGTGCCAGCAGTACGGGGGCGAGCACAGATACGCAGTATTTT	CASSTGASTDTQYF
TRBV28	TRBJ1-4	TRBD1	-	TGTGCCAGCAGTTATGTAGTTGGGACAGGGCTGGAAAAACTGTTTTTT	CASSYVVGTGLEKLFF
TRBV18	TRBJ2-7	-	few	TGTGCCAGCTCACAAGTTCCAGGGTCTTCTCGCTACGAGCAGTACTTC	CASSQVPGSSRYEQYF
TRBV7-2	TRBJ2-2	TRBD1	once	TGTGCCAGCAGCTTACGGCAGGGGGCCACCGGGGAGCTGTTTTTT	CASSLRQGATGELFF
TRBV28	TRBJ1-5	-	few	TGTGCCAGCAGTTTATTACAAAGGCAGCCCCAGCATTTT	CASSLLQRQPQHF
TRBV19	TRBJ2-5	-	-	TGTGCCAGTACCCCCAGGGGTCAAGAGACCCAGTACTTC	CASTPRGQETQYF
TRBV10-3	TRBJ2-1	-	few	TGTGCCATCAGTGATCCGCGGGCGTACAATGAGCAGTTCTTC	CAISDPRAYNEQFF
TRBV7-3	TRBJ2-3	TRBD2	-	TGTGCCAGCAGCCCGGGACTAGCCGCAGATACGCAGTATTTT	CASSPGLAADTQYF
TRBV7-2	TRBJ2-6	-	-	TGTGCCAGCAGCTCCGGCTTTGTGGGCCGCTCTGGGGCCAACGTCCTGACTTTC	CASSSGFVGRSGANVLTF
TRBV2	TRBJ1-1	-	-	TGTGCCAGCAGTGAGGAAAGGGGCACTGAAGCTTTCTTT	CASSEERGTEAFF
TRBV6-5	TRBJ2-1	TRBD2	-	TGTGCCAGCAGCCCCGAAGCGGGAGCTCCTAATGAGCAGTTCTTC	CASSPEAGAPNEQFF
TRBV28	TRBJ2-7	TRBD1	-	TGTGCCAGCGGAACAGGGGGGTCCTACGAGCAGTACTTC	CASGTGGSYEQYF
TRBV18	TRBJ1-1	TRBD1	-	TGTGCCAGCTCACCACCAGGGGGCTACACTGAAGCTTTCTTT	CASSPPGGYTEAFF
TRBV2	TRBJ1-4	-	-	TGTGCCAGCACCAAATCGAGGGAAAAACTGTTTTTT	CASTKSREKLFF
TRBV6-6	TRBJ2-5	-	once	TGTGCCAGCAGTTCCCCACTCCAGCGGACCCAGTACTTC	CASSSPLQRTQYF
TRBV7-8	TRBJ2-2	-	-	TGTGCCAGCAGCTTAGGGGCGCAGGGTTACACCGGGGAGCTGTTTTTT	CASSLGAQGYTGELFF
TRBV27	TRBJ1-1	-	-	TGTGCCAGCAGTTTATCCCAAACCACCGCGGGGGCTTTCTTT	CASSLSQTTAGAFF
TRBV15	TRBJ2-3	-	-	TGTGCCACCAGGAGACCCAAAAGCACAGATACGCAGTATTTT	CATRRPKSTDTQYF
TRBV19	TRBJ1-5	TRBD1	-	TGTGCCAGTAGCCAACAGGGGGGCAATCAGCCCCAGCATTTT	CASSQQGGNQPQHF
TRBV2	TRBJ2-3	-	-	TGTGCCAGCAGTGGGGGGACGGATACGCAGTATTTT	CASSGGTDTQYF
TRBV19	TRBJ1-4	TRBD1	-	TGTGCCAGTAGTCTGACAGGGGATCCGGCTAATGAAAAACTGTTTTTT	CASSLTGDPANEKLFF
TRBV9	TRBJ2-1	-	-	TGTGCCAGCAGCGTAGAGGGTCGAGGGGTTTACAATGAGCAGTTCTTC	CASSVEGRGVYNEQFF